The entry below describes one TCR beta chain. Its antigen is undetermined. A multiplex PCR was run with 60 Vbeta primers and 13 Jbeta primers. Repertoires were generated with immunoSEQ multiplex PCR, while TCRdb's copy carries only in-frame clones and drops some. The sample yields about 150,000 clones, roughly 80% seen once. The ends lost 5 bases at V and 2 bases at J; junction bases unmatched: 4. The CDR3 sequence is 16 residues long. The V gene's germline CDR1 is LNHDA and CDR2 SQIVND (reference sequence). The data originate from a study of cytomegalovirus exposure and HLA in healthy donors. Study conclusions and caveats: Based on reports, TCR beta sequences accurately predicted HLA-A and HLA-B alleles for most subjects. Later work showed greater clonal expansion in HLA-associated TCR beta chains than in equally common others. A highly shared variant cluster was judged a likely technical artifact.

This TCR derives from a woman in her 40s in good health and CMV-seronegative. Sequencing input: PBMCs. The chain is built from TRBV19 and TRBJ2-1; TRBD2 matches 12 bases. The CDR3 protein is CASSPTSGSTYNEQFF. The CDR3 bases are TGTGCCAGTAGTCCGACTAGCGGGAGTACCTACAATGAGCAGTTCTTC.